This TCR beta chain comes out of a study of regulatory T cells in long-lasting Graves disease. Findings of the study overall: Samples came from peripheral blood alone, without thyroid tissue.

V lost 4 bases to trimming and J lost 4 bases, with 11 bases between them. The length of the CDR3 is 14 residues. In germline, CDR1 is KGHDR, CDR2 SFDVKD. CDR3-region Arm-PCR and iRepertoire HTBI primers produced the TCR beta libraries. One entry per CDR3 protein results from TCRdb running MiXCR on the multiplex PCR reads. The sample lists over 500,000 distinct CDR3 sequences; less than 20% were seen once. In the case of this clonotype: Its target is unknown.

This sample's time point: newly diagnosed GD, antithyroid drugs for less than 3 months. PBMCs were the source of the RNA used for TCR sequencing. These same records also appear under a second study, on T cells in Graves' hyperthyroidism and ophthalmopathy.

The sequencing here drew on peripheral blood mononuclear cells (PBMCs), taken at new diagnosis, from a patient treated with antithyroid drugs. The receptor's source is a woman aged 25 to 39 with Graves disease. The chain couples TRBV24-1 to TRBJ2-3; no firm D call. The CDR3 loop is CATSDPTISDTQYF. The DNA of the CDR3 is TGTGCCACCAGTGACCCTACTATTTCAGATACGCAGTATTTT.